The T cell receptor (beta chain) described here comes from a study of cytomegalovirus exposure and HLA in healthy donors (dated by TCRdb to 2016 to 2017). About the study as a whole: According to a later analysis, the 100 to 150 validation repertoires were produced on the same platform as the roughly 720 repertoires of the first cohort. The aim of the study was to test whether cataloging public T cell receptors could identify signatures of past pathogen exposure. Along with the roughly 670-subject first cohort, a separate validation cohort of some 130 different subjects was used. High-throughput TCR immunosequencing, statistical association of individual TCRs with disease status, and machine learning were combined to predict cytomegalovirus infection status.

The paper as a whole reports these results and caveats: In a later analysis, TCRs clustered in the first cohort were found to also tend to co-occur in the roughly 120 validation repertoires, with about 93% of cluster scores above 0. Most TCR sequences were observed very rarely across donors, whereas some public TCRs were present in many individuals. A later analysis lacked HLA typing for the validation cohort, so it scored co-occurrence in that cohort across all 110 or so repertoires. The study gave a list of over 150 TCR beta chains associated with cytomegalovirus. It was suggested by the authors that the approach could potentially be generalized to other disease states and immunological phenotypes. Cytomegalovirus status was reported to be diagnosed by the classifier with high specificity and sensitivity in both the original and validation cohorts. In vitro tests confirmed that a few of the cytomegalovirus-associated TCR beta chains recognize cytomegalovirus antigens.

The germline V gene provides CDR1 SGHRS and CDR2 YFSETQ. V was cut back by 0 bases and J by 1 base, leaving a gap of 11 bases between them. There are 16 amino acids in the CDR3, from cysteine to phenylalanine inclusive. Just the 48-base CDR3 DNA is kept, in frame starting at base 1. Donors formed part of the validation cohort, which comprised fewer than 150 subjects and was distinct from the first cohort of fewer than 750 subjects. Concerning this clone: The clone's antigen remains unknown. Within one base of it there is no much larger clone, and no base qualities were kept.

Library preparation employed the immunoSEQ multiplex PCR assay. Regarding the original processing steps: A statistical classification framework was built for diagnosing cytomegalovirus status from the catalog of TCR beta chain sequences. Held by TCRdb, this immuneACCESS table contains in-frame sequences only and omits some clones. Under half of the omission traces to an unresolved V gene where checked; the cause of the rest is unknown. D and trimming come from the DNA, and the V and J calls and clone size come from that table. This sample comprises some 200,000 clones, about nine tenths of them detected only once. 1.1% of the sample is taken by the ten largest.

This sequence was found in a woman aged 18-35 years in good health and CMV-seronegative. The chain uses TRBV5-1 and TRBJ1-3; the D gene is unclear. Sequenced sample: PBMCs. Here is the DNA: TGCGCCAGCAGCTTGGGTGGGCTCTTATCTGGAAACACCATATATTTT. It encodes CASSLGGLLSGNTIYF.